The T cell receptor beta chain under discussion was sequenced for a study of cytomegalovirus exposure and HLA in healthy donors. Overall study context: Early released data had tens of millions of unique TCRs, all coming from HLA-typed donors.

CDR1 and CDR2 (germline): SGHNT, YYREEE (reference sequence). The CDR3 is 15 residues long. The germline V and J ends were trimmed by 0 bases and 8 bases, with 12 bases remaining between them. The PCR had 60 Vbeta and 13 Jbeta primers. The repertoire was sequenced with immunoSEQ multiplex PCR; TCRdb's copy has only in-frame clones and lacks some. In the table there are over 100,000 clones, over 65% of which are singletons. About this clone itself: Its antigen is not known.

Findings and limits, study-wide: Among the CMV-associated chains, three were confirmed in vitro as specific for CMV antigens.

The rearrangement links TRBV5-4 to TRBJ1-6, with D maybe TRBD1 (5 bases). Sequenced input: PBMCs. This receptor was obtained from a female donor in good health and CMV-seropositive. This chain's CDR3 is CASSLVGAAHSPLHF. The CDR3 coding sequence is TGTGCCAGCAGCTTGGTAGGGGCAGCGCATTCACCCCTCCACTTT.